The entry that follows covers one T cell receptor beta chain sequence. This entry comes from a study of PD-1 blockade in mismatch repair-deficient tumors. PCR or immunohistochemistry showed mismatch repair deficiency in every enrolled patient. V was clipped by 1 base and J by 4 bases, with 8 bases between them. The CDR3 totals 14 residues. CDR1 and CDR2 from the germline V gene are SGDLS and YYNGEE. Some clones are missing from TCRdb's copy, which holds only in-frame ones; the method was immunoSEQ multiplex PCR. The repertoire consists of 40,000 or so clones, with around 75% occurring once and the leading ten covering roughly 22%.

The chain links TRBV9 to TRBJ2-2; D is uncertain. Here the sequenced sample was peripheral blood, taken 4 weeks after starting pembrolizumab. The sequence was collected from an adult with mismatch repair-deficient cancer. The CDR3 reads CASSVRSTTGELFF. The CDR3 bases are TGTGCCAGCAGCGTAAGGAGTACCACCGGGGAGCTGTTTTTT.